Below, 24 T cell receptor beta chains from the same sample are listed, as sequenced in a study of blood T cell repertoires in COVID-19. Clones were read by immunoSEQ multiplex PCR, and TCRdb kept only the in-frame ones, dropping some. The data show some 300,000 clones, with over 75% seen just once and roughly 1% held by the top ten. The sample taken for sequencing was PBMCs or T cells enriched from blood (not recorded which). These receptors originate from a young woman who had recovered from COVID-19.

The rearrangement uses TRBV11-2 and TRBJ1-1, with D tentatively TRBD1 (6 bases). CDR3 length: 16 amino acids. Looked up from germline, CDR1 is SGHAT and CDR2 is FQNNGV. The V end was cut by 0 bases, the J end by 4 bases, with 15 bases between. The CDR3 here is CASSLESGGLGTEAFF. CDR3 DNA: TGTGCCAGCAGCTTAGAAAGCGGGGGGCTTGGCACTGAAGCTTTCTTT.

This sequence joins TRBV11-2 and TRBJ2-1; 10 bases are shared with TRBD1. CDR1 SGHAT and CDR2 FQNNGV come from the germline V gene. Trimming cost V 2 bases and J 0 bases; bases outside gene matches: 7. The CDR3 totals 18 residues. This CDR3 is CASSLRQGALSSYNEQFF. The CDR3 region has the DNA TGTGCCAGCAGCTTAAGACAGGGGGCTTTAAGCTCCTACAATGAGCAGTTCTTC.

The J gene is TRBJ1-2, the V gene TRBV14; D gene ambiguous. Germline CDR1 SGHDN, CDR2 FVKESK. The CDR3 is made up of 15 amino acids. Between the trimmed V and J ends, which lost 0 bases and 8 bases, there was a span of 16 bases. The CDR3 nucleotides read TGTGCCAGCAGCCAAGATTTAAACTCCTCCGAGGGCTACACCTTC. Translation: CASSQDLNSSEGYTF.

The chain couples TRBV3-1 (or the pseudogene TRBV3-2) to TRBJ1-2; the match to TRBD1 covers 9 bases. Germline lookup yields CDR1 LGHDT and CDR2 YNNKEL (reference sequence). V dropped 7 bases and J dropped 5; count of bases not matched to a gene: 11. The CDR3 is 15 amino acids. The CDR3 is CASTRQGEGLYGYTF. As DNA, the CDR3 is TGTGCCAGCACCCGACAGGGGGAGGGCCTTTATGGCTACACCTTC.

This clone showed up just a few times. The chain recombines TRBV15 with TRBJ1-5, with no clear D. Germline V lookup: CDR1 LNHNV, CDR2 YYDKDF (reference sequence). The CDR3 has 15 residues. The V end was cut by 0 bases, the J end by 0 bases, with 6 bases between. CDR3 in DNA: TGTGCCACCAGCAGAGATATCAGTAGCAATCAGCCCCAGCATTTT. Translated, it gives CATSRDISSNQPQHF.

The V and J genes are TRBV30 and TRBJ1-1; 8 bases fit TRBD1. Germline V CDR1 and CDR2: GTSNPN, SVGIG (reference sequence). The ends lost 2 bases at V and 5 bases at J; junction bases unmatched: 13. The CDR3 spans 16 residues. CDR3 DNA: TGTGCCTGGAGTTTCAGGACAGGGTTTAGTGGAACTGAAGCTTTCTTT. Its translation is CAWSFRTGFSGTEAFF.

J is TRBJ2-2 and V is TRBV3-1 (or the pseudogene TRBV3-2); 7 positions match TRBD1. Germline V gives CDR1 LGHDT, CDR2 YNNKEL (reference sequence). V was pared by 5 bases and J by 4 bases, with 7 bases of the junction left unmatched. The CDR3 has 15 residues. The CDR3 spells CASSSRTGSTGELFF. Here the CDR3 DNA reads TGTGCCAGCAGCTCGCGGACAGGATCCACCGGGGAGCTGTTTTTT.

The chain links TRBV7-2 to TRBJ1-4; no firm D call. The V gene lost 8 bases and the J gene lost 7 bases, with 8 bases spanning the gap. The CDR3 loop spans 11 amino acids. Germline-derived CDR1 and CDR2 are SGHTA and FQGNSA. The CDR3 loop reads CASASGEKLFF. CDR3 in DNA: TGTGCCAGCGCCTCGGGTGAAAAACTGTTTTTT. Complete variable domain (other parts from reference TRBV7-2 and TRBJ1-4): GAGVSQSPSNKVTEKGKDVELRCDPISGHTALYWYRQSLGQGLEFLIYFQGNSAPDKSGLPSDRFSAERTGGSVSTLTIQRTQQEDSAVYLCASASGEKLFFGSGTQLSVL.

CDR3 bases: TGTGCCAGCAGCTTAGTCAGACAGTTTAACTATGGCTACACCTTC. Translating gives CASSLVRQFNYGYTF. The V and J genes are TRBV7-9 and TRBJ1-2, with D maybe TRBD1 (5 bases). The CDR3 length is 15 residues. Trimming pared 1 base from V and 1 base from J, leaving 10 bases between. The germline V gene has CDR1 SEHNR and CDR2 FQNEAQ (reference sequence).

This clone was seen more than once but under ten times. The CDR3 region is CASSLTGVQETQYF. The CDR3 DNA follows: TGTGCCAGCAGTTTAACGGGGGTCCAAGAGACCCAGTACTTC. This rearrangement joins TRBV28 to TRBJ2-5; a possible D gene is TRBD2 (6 bases). Trimming stripped 2 bases from V and 1 base from J, with 8 bases between. The CDR3 consists of 14 residues. Germline lookup yields CDR1 MDHEN and CDR2 SYDVKM.

The chain is built from TRBV2 and TRBJ1-4, with TRBD1 identical over 8 bases. From germline, CDR1 is SNHLY and CDR2 FYNNEI. The CDR3 totals 15 residues. The J segment lost 2 bases and the V segment lost 4 bases, leaving 3 bases of the junction unmatched. CDR3 amino acids: CASSGTGSTNEKLFF. The CDR3 nucleotides read TGTGCCAGCAGTGGGACAGGGTCCACTAATGAAAAACTGTTTTTT.

This chain links TRBV28 with TRBJ1-5, with D possibly being TRBD1 (5 bases). V dropped 5 bases and J dropped 4 bases, with 12 bases sitting between them. Looked up from germline, CDR1 is MDHEN and CDR2 is SYDVKM. This CDR3 region has 14 residues. The CDR3 coding sequence is TGTGCCAGCAGTGGTGGACAATTTAATCAGCCCCAGCATTTT. This encodes CASSGGQFNQPQHF.

This clone came up once. The V gene is TRBV11-2, the J gene TRBJ2-5; D is undetermined. Trimming removed 3 bases from V and 7 bases from J, with 18 bases in between. The CDR3 is made up of 15 amino acids. Germline lookup yields CDR1 SGHAT and CDR2 FQNNGV. CDR3 loop: CASSFYAAYLGTQYF. The DNA of the CDR3 is TGTGCCAGCAGCTTCTACGCGGCTTATTTAGGGACCCAGTACTTC.

This clone was observed once. V usage is TRBV10-2 and J usage is TRBJ1-5; 8 bases map to TRBD1. The CDR3 spans 14 residues. Losses at the gene ends were 6 bases for V and 4 bases for J; bases not matched to a gene: 5. Germline V lookup: CDR1 WSHSY, CDR2 SAAADI. The CDR3 sequence is CASSLGTGNQPQHF. In nucleotides, the CDR3 is TGCGCCAGCAGCTTAGGGACAGGAAATCAGCCCCAGCATTTT.

The rearrangement links TRBV28 to TRBJ1-1; D ambiguous. The CDR3 covers 12 residues. Germline CDR1 MDHEN, CDR2 SYDVKM. The germline V and J ends were trimmed by 5 bases and 5 bases, with 9 bases remaining between them. The CDR3 DNA follows: TGTGCCAGCAGTGTGATGAGAACTGAAGCTTTCTTT. Translated, it gives CASSVMRTEAFF.

The J gene is TRBJ1-1, the V gene TRBV19; possibly TRBD1 for D (5 bases). Germline V CDR1 and CDR2: LNHDA, SQIVND (reference sequence). The CDR3 is 13 amino acids. Trimming removed 4 bases from V and 7 bases from J, with 13 bases in between. This CDR3 reads CASSTLRTSEAFF. The CDR3 bases are TGTGCCAGTAGTACCCTTCGGACAAGTGAAGCTTTCTTT. Complete variable domain (other parts from reference TRBV19 and TRBJ1-1): DGGITQSPKYLFRKEGQNVTLSCEQNLNHDAMYWYRQDPGQGLRLIYYSQIVNDFQKGDIAEGYSVSREKKESFPLTVTSAQKNPTAFYLCASSTLRTSEAFFGQGTRLTVV.

The V gene is TRBV5-1, the J gene TRBJ1-6; 7 nucleotides align to TRBD1. Germline-derived CDR1 and CDR2 are SGHRS and YFSETQ. J lost 8 bases, V lost 2 bases, and 4 bases had no gene match. This CDR3 comprises 14 residues. The CDR3 sequence: CASSFRGDDSPLHF. Written as DNA, the CDR3 is TGCGCCAGCAGCTTCAGGGGGGATGATTCACCCCTCCACTTT.

The chain recombines TRBV4-3 with TRBJ2-5; 13 bases agree with TRBD2. CDR1 is LGHNA and CDR2 is YSLEER in the germline V gene. The CDR3 runs to 17 residues. V shed 4 bases and J 1 base; nucleotides not matched to a gene: 6. DNA for the CDR3: TGCGCCAGCAGCCTTGGACTAGCGGGGGCTCCCCAAGAGACCCAGTACTTC. It yields the protein CASSLGLAGAPQETQYF.

CDR3 sequence: CASTRQSGEQFF. The DNA of the CDR3 is TGTGCCAGTACCCGCCAATCGGGGGAGCAGTTCTTC. This sequence joins TRBV19 and TRBJ2-1, with TRBD2 as a possible D gene (5 bases). The CDR3 covers 12 residues. The germline V gene encodes CDR1 LNHDA and CDR2 SQIVND (reference sequence). V lost 7 bases, J lost 10 bases, and 14 bases lay in between.

The rearrangement uses TRBV7-8 and TRBJ1-1; D is unresolved. Between the trimmed V and J ends, which lost 5 bases and 8 bases, there was a span of 15 bases. Germline values: CDR1 SGHVS, CDR2 FQNEAQ. The CDR3 consists of 13 residues. The CDR3 loop reads CASSRGLAREAFF. Written as DNA, the CDR3 is TGTGCCAGCAGCCGCGGACTCGCACGGGAAGCTTTCTTT.

This chain links TRBV28 with TRBJ2-3; the match to TRBD2 covers 10 bases. CDR1 MDHEN and CDR2 SYDVKM come from the germline V gene. Unmatched junction bases numbered 16, after V lost 5 bases and J lost 2 bases. This CDR3 is built from 19 residues. The CDR3 loop reads CASSPWTSGAATNTDTQYF. As DNA, the CDR3 is TGTGCCAGCAGTCCATGGACTAGCGGAGCCGCTACAAACACAGATACGCAGTATTTT.

CDR3 nucleotide sequence: TGCGCCAGCAGCTCCCACTACAGGGGTGAACAAGGAACTAATGAAAAACTGTTTTTT. Amino acid sequence: CASSSHYRGEQGTNEKLFF. The chain is built from TRBV5-1 and TRBJ1-4, with 7 positions matching TRBD1. With 3 bases clipped from V and 1 base from J, the junction kept 15 bases outside the gene matches. Per germline, CDR1 SGHRS and CDR2 YFSETQ. This CDR3 has 19 amino acids.

Worth noting for this clone: In the same sample, other DNA sequences code for this CDR3. V usage is TRBV12-3 or TRBV12-4 and J usage is TRBJ2-5, with a possible D match to TRBD2 (5 bases). With 3 bases removed from V and 5 bases from J, the gap between germline ends came to 10 bases. This CDR3 region has 13 residues. The CDR3 here is CASSLAGGETQYF. The CDR3 region has the DNA TGTGCCAGCAGTTTGGCGGGCGGGGAGACCCAGTACTTC.

This chain joins TRBV10-3 and TRBJ2-7, with 10 bases that match TRBD1. The CDR3 runs 14 residues. The germline gives CDR1 ENHRY, CDR2 SYGVKD. With V trimmed by 3 bases and J by 3 bases, 2 bases remained unmatched. The CDR3 bases are TGTGCCATCAGTGACGGACAGGGGGACTACGAGCAGTACTTC. Amino acid sequence: CAISDGQGDYEQYF.